A selection of T cell receptor beta chains follows, all from one sample in a study of Ad26.COV2.S vaccination and SARS-CoV-2 variants. The repertoire was sequenced with immunoSEQ multiplex PCR; TCRdb's copy has only in-frame clones and lacks some. The sample lists roughly 380,000 clones; roughly 88% were seen once. This sample comprised peripheral blood, obtained in a trial of Ad26.COV2.S vaccine versus placebo. The receptor source for this set is a person between 18 and 59 years old who received the Ad26.COV2.S COVID-19 vaccine or a placebo. The CDR3 runs from the conserved cysteine through the conserved F or W. A D gene is named only where the DNA matches it firmly. Clone size is stated in some rows and not others, as once, few, many or a class when expanded.

V gene: TRBV28; J gene: TRBJ1-1; clone size: .; D gene: .; CDR3 protein: CASVLAKNTEAFF; CDR3 DNA: TGTGCCAGCGTACTGGCGAAGAACACTGAAGCTTTCTTT
V gene: TRBV19; J gene: TRBJ1-5; clone size: .; D gene: .; CDR3 protein: CASSTQGNQPQHF; CDR3 DNA: TGTGCCAGTAGTACTCAGGGAAACCAGCCCCAGCATTTT
V gene: TRBV6-5; J gene: TRBJ1-4; clone size: once; D gene: .; CDR3 protein: CASSYSREAEEKLFF; CDR3 DNA: TGTGCCAGCAGTTACTCCCGGGAGGCGGAAGAAAAACTGTTTTTT
V gene: TRBV6-6; J gene: TRBJ2-2; clone size: .; D gene: .; CDR3 protein: CAVTPGAAGELFF; CDR3 DNA: TGTGCCGTTACGCCGGGGGCCGCGGGGGAGCTGTTTTTT
V gene: TRBV4-2; J gene: TRBJ2-1; clone size: .; D gene: TRBD2; CDR3 protein: CASSQATGTIVNEQFF; CDR3 DNA: TGTGCCAGCAGCCAAGCGACCGGGACTATAGTCAATGAGCAGTTCTTC
V gene: TRBV6-4; J gene: TRBJ2-1; clone size: .; D gene: .; CDR3 protein: CASSDSVEHNEQFF; CDR3 DNA: TGTGCCAGCAGTGACTCTGTTGAGCACAATGAGCAGTTCTTC
V gene: TRBV6-2/TRBV6-3; J gene: TRBJ2-1; clone size: .; D gene: TRBD2; CDR3 protein: CASSYETSGGPYNEQFF; CDR3 DNA: TGTGCCAGCAGTTACGAGACTAGCGGGGGCCCTTACAATGAGCAGTTCTTC
V gene: TRBV5-4; J gene: TRBJ2-5; clone size: .; D gene: .; CDR3 protein: CASSLEGGGETQYF; CDR3 DNA: TGTGCCAGCAGCTTGGAGGGGGGAGGAGAGACCCAGTACTTC
V gene: TRBV18; J gene: TRBJ2-1; clone size: .; D gene: .; CDR3 protein: CASSAGQRDEQFF; CDR3 DNA: TGTGCCAGCTCAGCCGGACAGAGGGATGAGCAGTTCTTC
V gene: TRBV24-1; J gene: TRBJ1-2; clone size: .; D gene: .; CDR3 protein: CATSDESNYGYTF; CDR3 DNA: TGTGCCACCAGTGATGAAAGTAACTATGGCTACACCTTC
V gene: TRBV7-6; J gene: TRBJ1-1; clone size: .; D gene: .; CDR3 protein: CASSIGQITEAFF; CDR3 DNA: TGTGCCAGCAGCATAGGACAGATCACTGAAGCTTTCTTT
V gene: TRBV28; J gene: TRBJ2-7; clone size: .; D gene: .; CDR3 protein: CASSAARQLSSYEQYF; CDR3 DNA: TGTGCCAGCAGTGCGGCAAGACAGTTGTCCTCCTACGAGCAGTACTTC
V gene: TRBV29-1; J gene: TRBJ2-5; clone size: .; D gene: .; CDR3 protein: CSVRGPEAGTQYF; CDR3 DNA: TGCAGCGTTAGAGGCCCCGAGGCAGGGACCCAGTACTTC
V gene: TRBV4-1; J gene: TRBJ2-5; clone size: .; D gene: .; CDR3 protein: CASSQRTTNQETQYF; CDR3 DNA: TGCGCCAGCAGCCAACGGACAACAAACCAAGAGACCCAGTACTTC
V gene: TRBV14; J gene: TRBJ2-1; clone size: .; D gene: .; CDR3 protein: CASSPRVFSYNEQFF; CDR3 DNA: TGTGCCAGCAGCCCGAGGGTATTTTCCTACAATGAGCAGTTCTTC
V gene: TRBV6-5; J gene: TRBJ2-5; clone size: once; D gene: .; CDR3 protein: CASSTEGTQYF; CDR3 DNA: TGTGCCAGCTCGACCGAAGGGACCCAGTACTTC
V gene: TRBV4-3; J gene: TRBJ2-1; clone size: .; D gene: TRBD2; CDR3 protein: CASSQDSGGAHNEQFF; CDR3 DNA: TGCGCCAGCAGCCAAGATAGCGGGGGAGCCCACAATGAGCAGTTCTTC
V gene: TRBV2; J gene: TRBJ2-6; clone size: .; D gene: TRBD1; CDR3 protein: CASTWDSSGANVLTF; CDR3 DNA: TGTGCCAGCACCTGGGACAGCTCTGGGGCCAACGTCCTGACTTTC
V gene: TRBV2; J gene: TRBJ2-3; clone size: .; D gene: TRBD2; CDR3 protein: CASTEGTSGRTDTQYF; CDR3 DNA: TGTGCCAGCACCGAGGGGACTAGCGGGAGGACAGATACGCAGTATTTT
V gene: TRBV6-1; J gene: TRBJ2-1; clone size: once; D gene: TRBD1; CDR3 protein: CASSDMGQGDEQFF; CDR3 DNA: TGTGCCAGCAGTGATATGGGACAGGGAGACGAGCAGTTCTTC
V gene: TRBV6-6; J gene: TRBJ2-1; clone size: .; D gene: .; CDR3 protein: CASSYSADYNEQFF; CDR3 DNA: TGTGCCAGCAGTTACTCTGCGGATTACAATGAGCAGTTCTTC
V gene: TRBV7-8; J gene: TRBJ1-2; clone size: .; D gene: .; CDR3 protein: CASSLGLSPRGYTF; CDR3 DNA: TGTGCCAGCAGCTTGGGACTTTCCCCCCGGGGCTACACCTTC
V gene: TRBV28; J gene: TRBJ1-3; clone size: .; D gene: TRBD1; CDR3 protein: CASSFYRGGNTIYF; CDR3 DNA: TGTGCCAGCAGTTTCTACAGGGGTGGAAACACCATATATTTT
V gene: TRBV6-6; J gene: TRBJ1-5; clone size: .; D gene: .; CDR3 protein: CASSRREAPGSEPQHF; CDR3 DNA: TGTGCCAGCAGCCGCCGGGAGGCGCCCGGAAGCGAGCCCCAGCATTTT